This T cell receptor beta chain was found in a study of blood T cells in healthy people across ages. Study-wide results and limits: Unsorted PBMCs blocked a conclusive comparison of naive and antigen-experienced cells. Expanded clonotype shifts may have been confounded, as the donors had an unknown CMV status.

A second 7 to 11 cycle PCR used barcoded and J-beta primers. A single record per CDR3 protein comes from TCRdb applying MiXCR to the 5' RACE reads. The repertoire holds roughly 800,000 distinct CDR3 sequences, with roughly 60% as singletons. The study isolated at least 6.5 million PBMCs from each sample. Regarding this clonotype: Its matching antigen is unknown.

Germline CDR1 and CDR2: MDHEN and SYDVKM. Trimming at V came to 10 bases and at J to 0 bases, leaving 9 bases not matched to a gene. This CDR3 contains 14 residues. The specimen sequenced was blood. V usage is TRBV28 and J usage is TRBJ2-7; the match to TRBD1 covers 7 bases. This receptor was taken from a man aged 25 to 40 in good health. This CDR3 reads CATLRDSGSYEQYF. CDR3 nucleotide sequence: TGTGCCACCTTAAGGGACAGTGGCTCCTACGAGCAGTACTTC.